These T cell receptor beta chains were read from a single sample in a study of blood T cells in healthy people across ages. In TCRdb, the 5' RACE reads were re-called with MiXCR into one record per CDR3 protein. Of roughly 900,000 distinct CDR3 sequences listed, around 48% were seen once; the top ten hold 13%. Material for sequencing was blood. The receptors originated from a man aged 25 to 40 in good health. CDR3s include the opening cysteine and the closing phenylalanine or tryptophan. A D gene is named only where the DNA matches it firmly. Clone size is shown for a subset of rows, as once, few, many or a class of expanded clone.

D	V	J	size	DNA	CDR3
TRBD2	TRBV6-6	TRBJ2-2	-	TGTGCCAGCAGTTACTACGGGGGGGCCACCGGGGAGCTGTTTTTT	CASSYYGGATGELFF
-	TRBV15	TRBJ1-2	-	TGTGCCACCAGTCCCGGACACGTATCTTACTATGGCTACACCTTC	CATSPGHVSYYGYTF
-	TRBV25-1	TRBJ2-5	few	TGTGCCAGCAGTGGCCCGAGGCAGTACTTC	CASSGPRQYF
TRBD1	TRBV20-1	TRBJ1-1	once	TGCAGTGCTCTACAGGGGGCGATAACTGAAGCTTTCTTT	CSALQGAITEAFF
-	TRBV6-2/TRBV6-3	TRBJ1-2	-	TGTGCCAGCAGCGATGGGACCACCTATGGCTACACCTTC	CASSDGTTYGYTF
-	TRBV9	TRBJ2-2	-	TGTGCCAGCAGCCCTTACGGGACGGACCAAAACACCGGGGAGCTGTTTTTT	CASSPYGTDQNTGELFF
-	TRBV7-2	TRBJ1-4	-	TGTGCCAGTACGGCCCCGGGCTTCGGTGAAAAACTGTTTTTT	CASTAPGFGEKLFF
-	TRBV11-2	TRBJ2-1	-	TGTGCCAGCAGCTTGGGGGACGGCCCCTACAATGAGCAGTTCTTC	CASSLGDGPYNEQFF
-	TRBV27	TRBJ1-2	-	TGTGCCAGCAGTTTAATGGTGGGGGCCCCGGGTGGCTACACCTTC	CASSLMVGAPGGYTF
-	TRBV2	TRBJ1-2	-	TGTGCCAGCAGTGAAGGAGCAGGGAGGGCCTATGGCTACACCTTC	CASSEGAGRAYGYTF
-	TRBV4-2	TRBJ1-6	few	TGTGCCAGCAGCCAAGACCTACAGGGACTGCCCAATTCACCCCTCCACTTT	CASSQDLQGLPNSPLHF
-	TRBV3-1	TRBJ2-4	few	TGTGCCAGCAGCCAAGACAGGCCGGGCGGGGACGGCAAAAACATTCAGTACTTC	CASSQDRPGGDGKNIQYF
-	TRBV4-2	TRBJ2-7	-	TGTACCAGCAGCTCGACCGGGACATTCGCCTACGAGCAGTACTTC	CTSSSTGTFAYEQYF
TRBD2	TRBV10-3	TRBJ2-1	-	TGTGCCATCAGTGATAGCGGGTTAGGGGCCTATGACAATGAGCAGTTCTTC	CAISDSGLGAYDNEQFF
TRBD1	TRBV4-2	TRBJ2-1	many	TGTGCCAGCAGCCAAGATGGGACAGGGATTATCAATGAGCAGTTCTTC	CASSQDGTGIINEQFF
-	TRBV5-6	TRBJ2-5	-	TGTGCCAGCAGCTCCAAACAGGGCGATTACCAAGAGACCCAGTACTTC	CASSSKQGDYQETQYF
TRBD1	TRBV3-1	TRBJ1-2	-	TGTGCCAGCAGCCAACCTCCCCGGACAGGTGGGGATGGCTACACCTTC	CASSQPPRTGGDGYTF
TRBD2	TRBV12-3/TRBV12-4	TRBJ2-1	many	TGTGCCAGCAGTTCCGACGGCGGGGGGGCGTGGAATGAGCAGTTCTTC	CASSSDGGGAWNEQFF
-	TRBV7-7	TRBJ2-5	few	TGTGCTAGCAGCCCCGCCAGGGGAGAGACCCAGTACTTC	CASSPARGETQYF
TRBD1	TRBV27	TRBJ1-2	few	TGTGCCAGCAGTTCGACAGGGAGTCTGGGCTACACCTTC	CASSSTGSLGYTF
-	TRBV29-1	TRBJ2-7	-	TGCAGCGTTGTCGAGGGGCCCGGGGTGTACTTC	CSVVEGPGVYF
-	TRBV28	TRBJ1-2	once	TGTGCCAGCAGTTTATCCCCACAAACCTATGGCTACACCTTC	CASSLSPQTYGYTF